The source of this T cell receptor (beta chain) is a study of T cell clonotyping in hematopoietic cell transplantation. General observations from the study: After transplant, recipient diversity fell while pathologically expanded clonotypes grew through day 180.

In regard to this clone: The antigen is unknown.

The assay was immunoSEQ multiplex PCR, and TCRdb's table has in-frame clones only and misses some. This table has roughly 8,400 clones, approximately 94% appearing once. V lost 4 bases and J lost 4; bases outside the gene matches: 4. Germline V gene sequence: CDR1 SQVTM, CDR2 ANQGSEA. CDR3 length equals 13 residues. Sequencing was performed on PBMCs, taken 100 days after allogeneic stem cell transplant. The origin of this receptor is a male patient aged 50 to 59 who had an allogeneic stem cell transplant from a related donor, so T cells may come from the graft donor. Some clones in this sample may be carry-over from other donors' samples. This chain uses TRBV29-1 with TRBJ2-7, with 10 bases identical to TRBD1. This CDR3 reads CSVAGQGYYEQYF. CDR3 in DNA: TGCAGCGTTGCGGGACAGGGGTATTACGAGCAGTACTTC.